These T cell receptor beta chains were read from a single sample in a study of T cells in Graves' hyperthyroidism and ophthalmopathy. TCRdb called the multiplex PCR reads again in MiXCR, with one record for every CDR3 protein. The repertoire holds more than 550,000 distinct CDR3 sequences, with around 20% as singletons. Material for sequencing was blood. The receptor source for this set is a woman in her fifties or sixties with Graves' hyperthyroidism that later progressed to Graves' ophthalmopathy. Each CDR3 is given with its conserved first and last residue. A D gene is named only where the DNA matches it firmly. Rows give clone size only sometimes, using once, few, many, or a class for an expanded clone.

TGCAGCTTAAGACAATCTAGCACAGATACGCAGTATTTT,CSLRQSSTDTQYF,13,.,TRBJ2-3,.,TRBV29-1
TGTGCCACCCTACCAGGGGCAGGGGACACCGGGGAGCTGTTTTTT,CATLPGAGDTGELFF,15,.,TRBJ2-2,.,TRBV10-3
TGTGCCAGCAGCCAAGCAGGCGGCAGGAGGGCTGGGGCCAACGTCCTGACTTTC,CASSQAGGRRAGANVLTF,18,.,TRBJ2-6,.,TRBV3-1
TGTGCCAGCAGGTCGAGGGGTTCTGGAAACACCATATATTTT,CASRSRGSGNTIYF,14,.,TRBJ1-3,.,TRBV2
TGCAGTGCTAGAGATATTGGGACTAGCGTTACGGAGACCCAGTACTTC,CSARDIGTSVTETQYF,16,TRBD2,TRBJ2-5,many,TRBV20-1
TGCAGTGCTACCCATCGGCCGGGCCCACAAGAGACCCAGTACTTC,CSATHRPGPQETQYF,15,.,TRBJ2-5,many,TRBV20-1
TGTGCCAGCAGCTTACCAGGCTCTGGGGCCAACGTCCTGACTTTC,CASSLPGSGANVLTF,15,.,TRBJ2-6,.,TRBV7-2
TGCGCCAGCAGGACAGTCGGGACAGCGTCCTACAATGAGCAGTTCTTC,CASRTVGTASYNEQFF,16,TRBD1,TRBJ2-1,.,TRBV10-2
TGTGCCTGGAGGCGCGCAGGGGGCGGTTCACCCCTCCACTTT,CAWRRAGGGSPLHF,14,TRBD1,TRBJ1-6,.,TRBV30
TGTGCCTGGAGTCCTGTGGGGGGCTCAGACATTCAGTACTTC,CAWSPVGGSDIQYF,14,.,TRBJ2-4,many,TRBV30
TGCAGTGCTAGGAGAGGTGCGGACCCCAATCAGCCCCAGCATTTT,CSARRGADPNQPQHF,15,.,TRBJ1-5,many,TRBV20-1
TGTGCCAGCAGTTACTCGATTTCAGGGGTAGAAAATCAGCCCCAGCATTTT,CASSYSISGVENQPQHF,17,.,TRBJ1-5,few,TRBV6-2/TRBV6-3
TGTGCCAGCAGTCCCCTCGACAGGGAGAAGTATGGCTACACCTTC,CASSPLDREKYGYTF,15,TRBD1,TRBJ1-2,many,TRBV27
TGCGCCAGCAGCTTGGCCGTAGCGGGGAGGGCTGAGCAGTTCTTC,CASSLAVAGRAEQFF,15,TRBD2,TRBJ2-1,many,TRBV5-1
TGTGCCAGCAGCTTGGGAGTCTTCGGGCAGGATGGCTACACCTTC,CASSLGVFGQDGYTF,15,.,TRBJ1-2,few,TRBV5-4
TGTGCCAGCAGCTTAAACAGGGTGGCTGAAGCTTTCTTT,CASSLNRVAEAFF,13,.,TRBJ1-1,.,TRBV7-9
TGTGCCAGCAGCCTGGACAGGGCGGCTGAAGCTTTCTTT,CASSLDRAAEAFF,13,TRBD1,TRBJ1-1,many,TRBV7-8
TGCAGCGTTGTCTCACAGACTAACTATGGCTACACCTTC,CSVVSQTNYGYTF,13,.,TRBJ1-2,.,TRBV29-1
TGTGCTAGCAGGGGCGGGACTAGCGAAGCCGGGGAGCTGTTTTTT,CASRGGTSEAGELFF,15,TRBD2,TRBJ2-2,.,TRBV7-7
TGTGCCAGCAGCGCGACCTCGGGAGACATTCAGTACTTC,CASSATSGDIQYF,13,.,TRBJ2-4,many,TRBV9
TGTGCCAGCTCACAGTTTAGGGATGAGACCCAGTACTTC,CASSQFRDETQYF,13,.,TRBJ2-5,many,TRBV18
TGTGCCACCAGCAGTCCAAGTAGGGGCACTGAAGCTTTCTTT,CATSSPSRGTEAFF,14,.,TRBJ1-1,.,TRBV15
TGCAGTGCTAGAGAACTACTCACCGGGGAGCTGTTTTTT,CSARELLTGELFF,13,.,TRBJ2-2,.,TRBV20-1
TGTGCCAGCGTGCGCAGACAAGAGACCCAGTACTTC,CASVRRQETQYF,12,.,TRBJ2-5,many,TRBV5-8
TGTGCCTGGAGTGTATGGGGTGGCTACACCTTC,CAWSVWGGYTF,11,.,TRBJ1-2,many,TRBV30
TGTGCCACCAGTTTGGACAGGGCCCAAGAGACCCAGTACTTC,CATSLDRAQETQYF,14,TRBD1,TRBJ2-5,.,TRBV15
TGTGCTAGTGGTCACGGGGAGTACACCGGGGAGCTGTTTTTT,CASGHGEYTGELFF,14,.,TRBJ2-2,.,TRBV12-5